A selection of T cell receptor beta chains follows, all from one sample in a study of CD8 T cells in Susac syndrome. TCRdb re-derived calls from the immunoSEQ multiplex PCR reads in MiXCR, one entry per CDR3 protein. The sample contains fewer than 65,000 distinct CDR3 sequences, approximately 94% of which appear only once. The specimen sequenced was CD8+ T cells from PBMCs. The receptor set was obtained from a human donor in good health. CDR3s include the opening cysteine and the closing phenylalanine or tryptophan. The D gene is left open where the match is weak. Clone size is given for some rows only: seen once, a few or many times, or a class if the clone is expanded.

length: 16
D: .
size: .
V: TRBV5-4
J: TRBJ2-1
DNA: TGTGCCAGCAGCCCCCGGGGAACCCTCTCCTACAATGAGCAGTTCTTC
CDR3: CASSPRGTLSYNEQFF

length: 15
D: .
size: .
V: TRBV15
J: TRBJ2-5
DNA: TGTGCCACCAGCGTGCATCGGACGGTACAAGAGACCCAGTACTTC
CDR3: CATSVHRTVQETQYF

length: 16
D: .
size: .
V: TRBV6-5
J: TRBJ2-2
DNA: TGTGCCAGCAGTTACTCGAGTAGCGTGAACACCGGGGAGCTGTTTTTT
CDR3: CASSYSSSVNTGELFF

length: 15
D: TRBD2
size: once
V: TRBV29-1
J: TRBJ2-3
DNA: TGCAGCGTTGAAGTGACCGGGACTAGCTATTATACGCAGTATTTT
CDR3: CSVEVTGTSYYTQYF

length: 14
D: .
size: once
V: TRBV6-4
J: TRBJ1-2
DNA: TGTGCCAGCAGCCAGGGAATACAGGGCTATGGCTACACCTTC
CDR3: CASSQGIQGYGYTF

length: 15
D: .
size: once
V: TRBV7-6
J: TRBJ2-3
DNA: TGTGCCAGCAGCTTCTTGACGGGGCCCCCAGATACGCAGTATTTT
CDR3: CASSFLTGPPDTQYF

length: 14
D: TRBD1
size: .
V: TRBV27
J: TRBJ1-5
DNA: TGTGCCAGCAGTAGACAGGGGCCTAATCAGCCCCAGCATTTT
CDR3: CASSRQGPNQPQHF

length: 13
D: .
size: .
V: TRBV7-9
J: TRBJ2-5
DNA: TGTGCCAGCAGTCACGGGACCGAAGAGACCCAGTACTTC
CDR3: CASSHGTEETQYF

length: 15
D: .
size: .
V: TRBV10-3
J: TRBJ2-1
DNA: TGTGCCATCACTCCGGGACACCTCTCCTACAATGAGCAGTTCTTC
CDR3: CAITPGHLSYNEQFF

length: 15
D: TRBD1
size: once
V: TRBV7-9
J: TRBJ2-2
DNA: TGTGCCAGCAGCCCTGGACAGGTCGTCACCGGGGAGCTGTTTTTT
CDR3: CASSPGQVVTGELFF

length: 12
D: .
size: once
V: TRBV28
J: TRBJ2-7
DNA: TGTGCCAGCAAGGGAGAAACCTACGAGCAGTACTTC
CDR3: CASKGETYEQYF

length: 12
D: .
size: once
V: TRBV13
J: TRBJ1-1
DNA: TGTGCCAGCAGCTATAGCAGGACTGAAGCTTTCTTT
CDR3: CASSYSRTEAFF

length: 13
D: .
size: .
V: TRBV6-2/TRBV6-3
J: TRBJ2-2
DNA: TGTGCCAGCAGTTACACGGCCTCCGGGGAGCTGTTTTTT
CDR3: CASSYTASGELFF

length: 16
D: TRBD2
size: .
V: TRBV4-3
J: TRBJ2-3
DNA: TGCGCCAGCAGCCAAGATGCTAGCGGTTTCACAGATACGCAGTATTTT
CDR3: CASSQDASGFTDTQYF

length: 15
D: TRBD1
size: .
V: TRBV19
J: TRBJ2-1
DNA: TGTGCCAGTAGTATCTCGGCAGGGGGCATCAATGAGCAGTTCTTC
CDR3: CASSISAGGINEQFF

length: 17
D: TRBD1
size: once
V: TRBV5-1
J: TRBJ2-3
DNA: TGCGCCAGCAGCTTGTTTCCGGGACAGGGTTCGTGGGGTATTCGGTATTTT
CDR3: CASSLFPGQGSWGIRYF

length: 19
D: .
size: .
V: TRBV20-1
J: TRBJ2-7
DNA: TGCAGTGCTAGAGATCAAGCGTTATGGGGCCAAATGAGCTCCTACGAGCAGTACTTC
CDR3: CSARDQALWGQMSSYEQYF

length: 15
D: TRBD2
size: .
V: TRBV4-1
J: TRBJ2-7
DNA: TGCGCCAGCAGCCAGAAGCGGGGGGGTCCTTACGAGCAGTACTTC
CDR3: CASSQKRGGPYEQYF

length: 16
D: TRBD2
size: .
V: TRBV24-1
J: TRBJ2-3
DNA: TGTGCCACCAGTGATTTTCTAGCGGGGGGCCCGCATACGCAGTATTTT
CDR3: CATSDFLAGGPHTQYF

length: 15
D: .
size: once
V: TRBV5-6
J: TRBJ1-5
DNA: TGTGCCAGCAGCTTGGGGGCAGGGGTCAATCAGCCCCAGCATTTT
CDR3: CASSLGAGVNQPQHF

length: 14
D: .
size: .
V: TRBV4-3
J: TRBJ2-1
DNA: TGCGCCAGCAGCCACCGACCCGCGTGGCATGAGCAGTTCTTC
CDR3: CASSHRPAWHEQFF

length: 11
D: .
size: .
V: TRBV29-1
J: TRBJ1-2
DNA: TGCAGCGTTGTAGGGGACTATGGCTACACCTTC
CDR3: CSVVGDYGYTF

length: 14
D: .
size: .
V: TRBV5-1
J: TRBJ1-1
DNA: TGCGCCAGCAGCGTTTCGGGACAGAACACTGAAGCTTTCTTT
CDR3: CASSVSGQNTEAFF

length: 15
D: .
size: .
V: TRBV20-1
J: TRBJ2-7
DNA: TGCAGTGCTAGAGGGACGTCCTCGAGCTCCTACGAGCAGTACTTC
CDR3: CSARGTSSSSYEQYF

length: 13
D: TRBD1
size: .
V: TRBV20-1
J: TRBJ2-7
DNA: TGCAGTGCTTCAGGGGGCGACCCCTACGAGCAGTACTTC
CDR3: CSASGGDPYEQYF

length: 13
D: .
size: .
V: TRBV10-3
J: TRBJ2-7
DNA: TGTGCCATCAGTGAGTCGGGGCCCTACGAGCAGTACTTC
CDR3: CAISESGPYEQYF

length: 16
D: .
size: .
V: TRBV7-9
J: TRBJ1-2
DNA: TGTGCCAGCAGCTTAGCGTATGGAATTACTAACTATGGCTACACCTTC
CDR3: CASSLAYGITNYGYTF

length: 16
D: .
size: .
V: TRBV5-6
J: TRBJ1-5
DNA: TGTGCCAGCAGCCAAAGGTGGGGGGGCGCGGGTCAGCCCCAGCATTTT
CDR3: CASSQRWGGAGQPQHF

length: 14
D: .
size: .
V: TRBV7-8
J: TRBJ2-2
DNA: TGTGCCAGCAAACTTAGGGGGGGCGGTCGGGAGCTGTTTTTT
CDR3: CASKLRGGGRELFF